Listed here are 21 T cell receptor beta chains from one sample, sequenced in a study of response to subunit inactivated influenza vaccine. TCRdb re-derived calls from the RT-PCR reads in MiXCR, one entry per CDR3 protein. The sample contains about 570,000 distinct CDR3 sequences, 10% to 15% of which appear only once. This specimen consisted of PBMCs from blood, obtained on the day of vaccination. These receptors originate from a man in his forties or fifties who received an inactivated influenza vaccine.

The table lists this clonotype with a few counts. This chain links TRBV18 with TRBJ1-1; 7 nucleotides line up with TRBD1. The CDR3 consists of 13 residues. Trimming at V came to 5 bases and at J to 4 bases, leaving 4 bases not matched to a gene. Germline CDR1 is KGHSH and CDR2 is LQKENI. The CDR3 DNA is TGTGCCAGCTCAAACAGGGGAATCACTGAAGCTTTCTTT. It encodes CASSNRGITEAFF.

In this sample, this clonotype turned up many times. The chain recombines TRBV10-3 with TRBJ2-1, with 8 bases lining up with TRBD2. The length of the CDR3 is 14 residues. The ends lost 2 bases at V and 4 bases at J; junction bases unmatched: 1. Germline V gives CDR1 ENHRY, CDR2 SYGVKD. CDR3 region: CAISETSGYNEQFF. In nucleotides, the CDR3 is TGTGCCATCAGTGAGACTAGCGGTTACAATGAGCAGTTCTTC.

V is TRBV5-5 and J is TRBJ1-1, with D possibly matching TRBD1 (6 bases). V lost 3 bases and J 1 base, leaving 19 bases between the germline ends. Germline V lookup: CDR1 SGHKS, CDR2 YYEKEE (reference sequence). This CDR3 comprises 17 residues. CDR3: CASSWGRGSRRNTEAFF. DNA of the CDR3: TGTGCCAGCAGCTGGGGGCGAGGGAGTAGGAGGAACACTGAAGCTTTCTTT.

This clonotype was seen many times. The chain links TRBV4-1 to TRBJ2-1, with D possibly matching TRBD1 (5 bases). The germline V and J ends were trimmed by 4 bases and 8 bases, with 12 bases remaining between them. CDR1 is MGHRA, CDR2 YSYEKL, per germline. The CDR3 length is 13 residues. CDR3 DNA: TGCGCCAGCAGCCTCCGACAGTGGGATGAGCAGTTCTTC. This gives the protein CASSLRQWDEQFF.

This clonotype was seen at least ten times. V and J are TRBV12-3 or TRBV12-4 and TRBJ1-1; D is possibly TRBD1 (6 bases). This CDR3 spans 14 amino acids. V was shortened by 1 base and J by 2 bases, with 8 bases between the two germline ends. The CDR3 protein is CASSLGTANTEAFF. The CDR3 DNA reads as TGTGCCAGCAGTTTAGGGACAGCCAACACTGAAGCTTTCTTT.

This clonotype has a handful of counts. This rearrangement joins TRBV6-1 to TRBJ1-1, with a tentative D call TRBD1 (6 bases). The germline CDR1 and CDR2 sequences are MNHNS and SASEGT. Trimming took off 5 bases at V and 4 bases at J, with 17 bases between the two ends. The CDR3 is 15 amino acids. The CDR3 spells CASSPYREWATEAFF. In DNA, the CDR3 is TGTGCCAGCAGTCCATACAGGGAGTGGGCCACTGAAGCTTTCTTT.

CDR3 region: CASSVGRPGTDTQYF. CDR3 sequence (DNA): TGCGCCAGCAGCGTAGGGCGGCCGGGGACAGATACGCAGTATTTT. The rearrangement joins TRBV5-1 to TRBJ2-3, with a possible D match to TRBD2 (5 bases). Trimming took 4 bases from V and 3 from J, leaving 15 bases between them. Per the germline V gene, CDR1 is SGHRS and CDR2 is YFSETQ. CDR3 length: 15 amino acids.

This clonotype was seen repeatedly, ten times or more. CDR3 sequence reads: CASSLVWRELNEQFF. CDR3 in DNA: TGTGCCAGCAGCTTGGTATGGCGGGAACTCAATGAGCAGTTCTTC. The chain combines TRBV5-6 with TRBJ2-1; possible D gene TRBD2, 6 bases. V lost 0 bases and J lost 6, with 13 bases in between. CDR3 length: 15 residues. Looked up from germline, CDR1 is SGHDT and CDR2 is YYEEEE.

The table lists this clonotype with a few counts. The genes are TRBV12-3 or TRBV12-4 and TRBJ1-1, with 7 bases lining up with TRBD1. The CDR3 length is 14 residues. J was trimmed by 4 bases and V by 3 bases; bases with no gene match: 5. The CDR3 loop reads CASSLTGLVTEAFF. The CDR3 region has the DNA TGTGCCAGCAGTTTGACAGGGTTGGTCACTGAAGCTTTCTTT.

This clonotype was detected a few times. The rearrangement uses TRBV20-1 and TRBJ2-3, with TRBD1 identical over 7 bases. Germline V gene sequence: CDR1 DFQATT, CDR2 SNEGSKA (reference sequence). Trimming at V came to 6 bases and at J to 4 bases, leaving 10 bases not matched to a gene. CDR3 length: 14 residues. CDR3 coding DNA: TGCAGTGCGACGACAGGGTTGTTGGCAGATACGCAGTATTTT. Its translation is CSATTGLLADTQYF.

About this clonotype: The junction and the germline gene differ at one end; a read error may be behind it. The V gene is TRBV20-1, the J gene TRBJ2-1; the match to TRBD1 covers 10 bases. Germline V CDR1 and CDR2: DFQATT, SNEGSKA (reference sequence). This CDR3 contains 14 residues. The DNA of the CDR3 is TGCAGTGCAGTAAGACAGGGGGCTTGGAATGAGCAGCTCTTC. It translates to CSAVRQGAWNEQLF.

Ten or more counts support this clonotype. The genes are TRBV12-3 or TRBV12-4 and TRBJ2-7; D is unresolved. V was pared by 3 bases and J by 3 bases, with 9 bases between. This CDR3 comprises 13 residues. The CDR3 DNA reads TGTGCCAGCAGTTTTTCCCTGAGCTACGAGCAGTACTTC. Translation: CASSFSLSYEQYF.

The chain carries TRBV20-1 and TRBJ2-1; the D gene is possibly TRBD2 (6 bases). Deletions cut 3 bases from V and 10 bases from J, with 22 bases between. Looked up from germline, CDR1 is DFQATT and CDR2 is SNEGSKA (reference sequence). The CDR3 extends over 15 amino acids. The DNA of the CDR3 is TGCAGTGCTAGGAGTAGTAGGGACTGGACCAACGAGCAGTTCTTC. Amino acid sequence: CSARSSRDWTNEQFF.

V and J are TRBV29-1 and TRBJ2-4, with D tentatively TRBD2 (6 bases). The CDR3 is 15 residues long. V was clipped by 3 bases and J by 0 bases, with 12 bases between them. Germline CDR1 reads SQVTM; CDR2 reads ANQGSEA. CDR3: CSVESQGLAKNIQYF. CDR3 sequence (DNA): TGCAGCGTTGAGTCCCAGGGACTAGCCAAAAACATTCAGTACTTC.

This chain connects TRBV5-6 to TRBJ2-1, with TRBD2 matching 8 bases. V lost 5 bases to trimming and J lost 6 bases; unmatched junction nucleotides: 7. CDR1 SGHDT and CDR2 YYEEEE come from the germline V gene. The CDR3 has 14 residues. The CDR3 here is CASSFGGGTNEQFF. The CDR3 nucleotides are TGTGCCAGCAGTTTCGGGGGGGGGACCAATGAGCAGTTCTTC.

The chain joins TRBV20-1 to TRBJ2-5; 10 bases line up with TRBD2. Per the germline V gene, CDR1 is DFQATT and CDR2 is SNEGSKA (reference sequence). The CDR3 has 15 residues. The ends lost 6 bases at V and 5 bases at J; junction bases unmatched: 12. The CDR3 is CSANLAGEGKETQYF. CDR3 nucleotide sequence: TGCAGTGCCAACCTAGCGGGAGAGGGAAAGGAGACCCAGTACTTC.

The genes are TRBV6-5 and TRBJ2-1; 9 nucleotides line up with TRBD2. Germline V gives CDR1 MNHEY, CDR2 SVGAGI. The CDR3 is 17 residues long. With V trimmed by 2 bases and J by 0 bases, 5 bases remained unmatched. This CDR3 is CASSYRLAGTSYNEQFF. CDR3 DNA sequence: TGTGCCAGCAGTTACCGTCTAGCGGGGACCTCCTACAATGAGCAGTTCTTC.

The gene calls are TRBV27 and TRBJ1-6; D remains unclear. The CDR3 is made up of 13 amino acids. The germline CDR1 and CDR2 sequences are MNHEY and SMNVEV (reference sequence). V lost 5 bases, J lost 7 bases, and 9 bases lay in between. The CDR3 sequence: CASSNAANSPLHF. The CDR3 region has the DNA TGTGCCAGCAGTAACGCGGCAAATTCACCCCTCCACTTT.

This clonotype was counted at least ten times. The chain employs TRBV29-1 and TRBJ2-7; 10 bases are a match to TRBD1. Germline loops: CDR1 SQVTM, CDR2 ANQGSEA. V trimming: 6 bases; J trimming: 2 bases; junction bases outside the gene matches: 7. The CDR3 has 14 residues. CDR3 sequence reads: CSVGRQGATYEQYF. As DNA, the CDR3 is TGCAGCGTGGGCCGACAGGGGGCGACCTACGAGCAGTACTTC.

The rearrangement links TRBV12-3 or TRBV12-4 to TRBJ1-4, with TRBD1 as a possible D gene (5 bases). This CDR3 has 14 residues. V was pared by 7 bases and J by 7 bases, with 16 bases between. The CDR3 region has the DNA TGTGCCAGCAAACCGGGACCCCGGGGTGAAAAACTGTTTTTT. Protein product: CASKPGPRGEKLFF.

Here the CDR3 DNA reads TGTGCCAGCAGCTCCGGGACAGGGTGGTACGAGCAGTACTTC. Amino acids: CASSSGTGWYEQYF. V gene TRBV7-2 combines with J gene TRBJ2-7; 9 bases line up with TRBD1. This CDR3 spans 14 amino acids. Germline assignment: CDR1 SGHTA and CDR2 FQGNSA. With V trimmed by 4 bases and J by 4 bases, 5 bases remained unmatched.